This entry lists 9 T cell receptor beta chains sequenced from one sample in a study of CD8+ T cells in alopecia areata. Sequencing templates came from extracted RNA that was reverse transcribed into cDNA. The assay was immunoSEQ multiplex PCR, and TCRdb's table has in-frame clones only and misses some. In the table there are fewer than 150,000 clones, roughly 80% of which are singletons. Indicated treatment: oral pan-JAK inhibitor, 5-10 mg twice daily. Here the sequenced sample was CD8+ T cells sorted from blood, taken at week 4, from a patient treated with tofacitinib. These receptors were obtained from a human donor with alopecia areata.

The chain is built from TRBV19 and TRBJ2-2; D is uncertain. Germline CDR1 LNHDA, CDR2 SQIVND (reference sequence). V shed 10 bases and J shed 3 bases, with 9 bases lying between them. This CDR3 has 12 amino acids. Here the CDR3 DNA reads TGTGCCACCTACAGCGACACCGGGGAGCTGTTTTTT. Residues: CATYSDTGELFF.

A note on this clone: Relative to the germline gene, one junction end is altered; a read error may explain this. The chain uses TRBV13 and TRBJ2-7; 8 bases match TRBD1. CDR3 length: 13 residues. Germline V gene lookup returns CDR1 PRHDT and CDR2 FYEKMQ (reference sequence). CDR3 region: CASSLGQGYEQYF. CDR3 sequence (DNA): TGTGCCAGCAGCCTAGGACAGGGTTACGAGCAGTACTTC.

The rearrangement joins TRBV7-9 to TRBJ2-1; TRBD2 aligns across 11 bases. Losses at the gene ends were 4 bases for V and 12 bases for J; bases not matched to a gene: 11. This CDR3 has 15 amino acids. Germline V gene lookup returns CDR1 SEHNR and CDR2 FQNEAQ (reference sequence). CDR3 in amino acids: CASSSTSGGAPGQFF. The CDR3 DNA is TGTGCCAGCAGCTCCACTAGCGGGGGAGCCCCTGGGCAGTTCTTC.

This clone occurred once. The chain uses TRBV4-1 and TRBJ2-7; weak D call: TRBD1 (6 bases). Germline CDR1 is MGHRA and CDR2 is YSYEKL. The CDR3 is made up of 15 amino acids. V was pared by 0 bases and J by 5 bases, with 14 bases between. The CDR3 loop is CASSQDRAGANEQYF. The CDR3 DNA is TGCGCCAGCAGCCAAGATCGTGCAGGGGCTAACGAGCAGTACTTC.

This CDR3 reads CASSRVSGGGETQYF. CDR3 in DNA: TGTGCCAGCAGTCGTGTTAGCGGGGGGGGAGAGACCCAGTACTTC. This chain connects TRBV7-2 to TRBJ2-5, with 11 positions matching TRBD2. CDR3 length equals 15 residues. Germline CDR1 reads SGHTA; CDR2 reads FQGNSA. V shed 6 bases and J 4 bases; nucleotides not matched to a gene: 7.

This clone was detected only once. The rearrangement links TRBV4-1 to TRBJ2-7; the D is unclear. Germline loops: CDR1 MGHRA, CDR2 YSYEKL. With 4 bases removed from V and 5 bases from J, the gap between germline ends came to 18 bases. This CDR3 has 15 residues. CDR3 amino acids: CASSPYPGNANEQYF. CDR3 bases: TGCGCCAGCAGCCCTTACCCCGGAAACGCCAACGAGCAGTACTTC.

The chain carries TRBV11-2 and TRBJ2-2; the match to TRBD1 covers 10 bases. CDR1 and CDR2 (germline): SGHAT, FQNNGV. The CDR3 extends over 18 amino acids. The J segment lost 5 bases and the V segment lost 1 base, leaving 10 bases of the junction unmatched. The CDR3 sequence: CASSLALGQGFGTGELFF. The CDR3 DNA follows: TGTGCCAGCAGCTTAGCTCTGGGACAGGGGTTCGGAACCGGGGAGCTGTTTTTT.

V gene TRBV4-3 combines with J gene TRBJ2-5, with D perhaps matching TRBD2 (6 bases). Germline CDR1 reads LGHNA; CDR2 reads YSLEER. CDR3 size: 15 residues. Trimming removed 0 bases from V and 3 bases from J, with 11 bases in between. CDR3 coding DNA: TGCGCCAGCAGCCAAGATCTTGGGACTGAAGAGACCCAGTACTTC. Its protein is CASSQDLGTEETQYF.

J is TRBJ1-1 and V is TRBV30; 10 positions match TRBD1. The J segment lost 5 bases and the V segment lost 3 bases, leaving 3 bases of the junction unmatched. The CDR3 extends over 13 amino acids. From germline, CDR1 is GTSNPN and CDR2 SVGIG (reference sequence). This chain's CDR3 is CAWRDRGSTEAFF. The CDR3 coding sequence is TGTGCCTGGAGGGACAGGGGGAGTACTGAAGCTTTCTTT. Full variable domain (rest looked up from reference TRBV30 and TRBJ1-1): SQTIHQWPATLVQPVGSPLSLECTVEGTSNPNLYWYRQAAGRGLQLLFYSVGIGQISSEVPQNLSASRPQDRQFILSSKKLLLSDSGFYLCAWRDRGSTEAFFGQGTRLTVV.